The clone carrying this T cell receptor beta chain occurred many times. Its matching antigen is unknown. The assay was immunoSEQ multiplex PCR, and TCRdb's table has in-frame clones only and misses some. Seen here are 75,000 to 100,000 clones, approximately 80% observed once, and the top ten hold roughly 15%. Trimming took off 0 bases at V and 0 bases at J, with 8 bases between the two ends. Germline CDR1 MNHEY, CDR2 SMNVEV (reference sequence). The CDR3 spans 15 residues. This sample is drawn from a study of PD-1 blockade in classical Hodgkin lymphoma. Overall study findings and caveats: Patients excluded were those beginning nivolumab under 1 year after ASCT.

Relapses following autologous stem cell transplantation were seen in all patients, with brentuximab vedotin exposure varying. The V call is TRBV27, the J call TRBJ1-1, with unresolved D. This sample comprised peripheral blood mononuclear cells (PBMCs), obtained before the second cycle of nivolumab. The clonotype was recovered from a human donor with classical Hodgkin lymphoma. The CDR3 spells CASSLSSGLNTEAFF. DNA of the CDR3: TGTGCCAGCAGTTTATCTTCCGGACTGAACACTGAAGCTTTCTTT.